This is a list of T cell receptor beta chains from one sample in a study of T-cell memory formation after mild COVID-19. TCRdb itself ran the 5' RACE reads through MiXCR, one entry per CDR3 protein. Here the sample spans 250,000 to 400,000 distinct CDR3 sequences, around an eighth being singletons. The material sequenced was PBMCs or a T cell subset sorted from them (not recorded which). These receptors were taken from a man aged 18-30 years who had mild COVID-19 (a few samples of this study predate the infection). Cell type and time point are not known. The CDR3 runs from the conserved cysteine through the conserved F or W. The D gene is left open where the match is weak. Rows give clone size only sometimes, using once, few, many, or a class for an expanded clone.

j_call d_call clone_size v_call cdr3_nt cdr3_aa
TRBJ2-7 . . TRBV6-2/TRBV6-3 TGTGCCAGCAGTTCTGGAGGGGCAGCTGAGCGCGAGCAGTACTTC CASSSGGAAEREQYF
TRBJ2-7 TRBD2 many TRBV4-2 TGTGCCAGCAGCCAGGAGACTAGCGGGGGGTACGAGCAGTACTTC CASSQETSGGYEQYF
TRBJ1-5 TRBD1 . TRBV6-2/TRBV6-3 TGTGCCAGCAGTTCCGGGACAGGGCCCCAGCCCCAGCATTTT CASSSGTGPQPQHF
TRBJ2-3 . . TRBV3-1 TGTGCCAGCAGCCAAGATGGGAGCCGCACAGATACGCAGTATTTT CASSQDGSRTDTQYF
TRBJ2-1 . . TRBV7-2 TGTGCCAGCAGCTTAGCTCGGGGGACGGGGGAGCAGTTCTTC CASSLARGTGEQFF
TRBJ2-6 TRBD1 few TRBV12-3/TRBV12-4 TGTGCCAGCAGTTCGCCAGGGGGTGGTGGGGCCAACGTCCTGACTTTC CASSSPGGGGANVLTF
TRBJ1-6 . many TRBV12-3/TRBV12-4 TGTGCCAGCACCTCGGGCTCACCCCTCCACTTT CASTSGSPLHF
TRBJ1-2 . . TRBV29-1 TGCAGCTCCGCAGGAGCTAACTATGGCTACACCTTC CSSAGANYGYTF
TRBJ2-7 . few TRBV7-6 TGTGCCAGCAGCTCCCCTGGCTGGGTCGAGCAGTACTTC CASSSPGWVEQYF
TRBJ1-2 . few TRBV20-1 TGCAGTGCTAGTCGGGGGAATGGCTACACCTTC CSASRGNGYTF
TRBJ2-1 TRBD2 . TRBV6-6 TGTGCCAGCAGTTACCGCCGGGCTAGCGGGGCATATGAGCAGTTCTTC CASSYRRASGAYEQFF
TRBJ2-6 . . TRBV20-1 TGCAGTGCAGGAGGGGGGAGCTCTGGGGCCAACGTCCTGACTTTC CSAGGGSSGANVLTF
TRBJ2-1 TRBD2 . TRBV11-2 TGTGCCAGCAGCGCCTTACTAGCGGAGCAGTTCTTC CASSALLAEQFF
TRBJ2-5 . few TRBV7-2 TGTGCCAGCAGCTTAGCGTCCGGCGCCGGGAAAGAGACCCAGTACTTC CASSLASGAGKETQYF
TRBJ2-7 . once TRBV4-1 TGCGCCAGCAGCCAAGATAGGCTCTACGAGCAGTACTTC CASSQDRLYEQYF
TRBJ2-3 TRBD1 . TRBV29-1 TGCAGCGCATGGACAGGGGACCGCACAGATACGCAGTATTTT CSAWTGDRTDTQYF
TRBJ1-6 . many TRBV7-2 TGTGCCAGCAGCTTTTCCGGACAGACGAATTCACCCCTCCACTTT CASSFSGQTNSPLHF
TRBJ1-2 TRBD1 few TRBV6-2/TRBV6-3 TGTGCCAGCAGTTATTGGGACAGAGCCCTATATGGCTACACCTTC CASSYWDRALYGYTF
TRBJ2-3 TRBD2 . TRBV4-3 TGCGCCAGCAGCCAACCTAGCGGGGGTCGGGTTACGCAGTATTTT CASSQPSGGRVTQYF
TRBJ1-1 . few TRBV14 TGTGCCAGCAGCCAAGAAAACGCCGGAGCTTTCTTT CASSQENAGAFF
TRBJ2-7 TRBD1 . TRBV6-5 TGTGCCAGCAGTCATGACAGGGGTTATGGCGAGCAGTACTTC CASSHDRGYGEQYF
TRBJ1-1 . . TRBV11-1 TGTGCCAGCAGCTTAAATAGGGATGAAGCTTTCTTT CASSLNRDEAFF
TRBJ1-6 . few TRBV6-5 TGTGCCAGCAGATTACAGAGCTCCTATAATTCACCCCTCCACTTT CASRLQSSYNSPLHF
TRBJ2-4 TRBD1 few TRBV4-1 TGCGCCAGCAGCCAAGATTCGAAGACAGGGGGTTATGTTCAGTACTTC CASSQDSKTGGYVQYF
TRBJ1-1 TRBD1 few TRBV18 TGTGCCAGCTCACGGAGCAGGGGGGAGGATGAAGCTTTCTTT CASSRSRGEDEAFF
TRBJ1-2 . . TRBV20-1 TGCAGTGCTAGAGATGGGGGGTTTTTTGGCTACACCTTC CSARDGGFFGYTF
TRBJ2-3 TRBD2 . TRBV7-6 TGTGCCAGCAGCTTATTTAGCGGGGGATACACAGATACGCAGTATTTT CASSLFSGGYTDTQYF
TRBJ1-1 . . TRBV7-9 TGTGCCAGCAGCTTTTGGGCAGAAAGTGAAGCTTTCTTT CASSFWAESEAFF
TRBJ2-3 TRBD2 few TRBV29-1 TGCAGCGTAATAGCGGGGGGGCCGGGAGATACGCAGTATTTT CSVIAGGPGDTQYF
TRBJ1-2 . . TRBV18 TGTGCCAGCTCAAATGTAGGGGCGCACGAGTCCGGCTACACCTTC CASSNVGAHESGYTF
TRBJ1-2 . . TRBV4-2 TGTGCCAGCAGCCAAGCGCCGGGAGACGGGTATGGCTACACCTTC CASSQAPGDGYGYTF
TRBJ1-6 . . TRBV5-6 TGTGCCAGCAGCTTGGGGGCAGACAAGGATTCACCCCTCCACTTT CASSLGADKDSPLHF
TRBJ1-5 . . TRBV6-6 TGTGCCAGCAGTTCGGGGTGGGATCAGCCCCAGCATTTT CASSSGWDQPQHF
TRBJ1-2 . many TRBV21-1 TGTGCCAGCAGCTTGGAGAGCGACAGGGGGCAAGGCTATGGCTACACCTTC CASSLESDRGQGYGYTF
TRBJ2-3 . few TRBV7-2 TGTGCCAGCAGCCCATGGACCACTAGCACAGATACGCAGTATTTT CASSPWTTSTDTQYF
TRBJ2-3 . few TRBV4-2 TGTGCCAGCAGCCAAGTCGGTAAACTCACAGATACGCAGTATTTT CASSQVGKLTDTQYF
TRBJ1-5 . . TRBV7-8 TGTGCCAGCAGCCGAAATCGGCCGGCTACCTATAGCAATCAGCCCCAGCATTTT CASSRNRPATYSNQPQHF
TRBJ2-1 . . TRBV27 TGTGCCAGCGGGGTGCGCTCCTACAATGAGCAGTTCTTC CASGVRSYNEQFF
TRBJ2-3 . many TRBV10-3 TGTGCCATCAGTGAAACGAGGCTGGTTTCCACGGATACGCAGTATTTT CAISETRLVSTDTQYF
TRBJ2-1 TRBD2 few TRBV5-1 TGCGCCAGCACAATGACGGGGGGTACTATTAGCGAGCAGTTCTTC CASTMTGGTISEQFF
TRBJ2-6 TRBD1 . TRBV28 TGTGCCAGCAGTTTAGGGGACAGGGAGACCAACGTCCTGACTTTC CASSLGDRETNVLTF
TRBJ1-1 TRBD1 many TRBV4-2 TGTGCCAGCAGCCCGACAGGGGGCGAGGACACTGAAGCTTTCTTT CASSPTGGEDTEAFF
TRBJ2-3 TRBD2 few TRBV4-3 TGCGCCAGCAGCCGAGGGAGGACGGGGGGGCTTGGCACAGATACGCAGTATTTT CASSRGRTGGLGTDTQYF
TRBJ2-1 . . TRBV29-1 TGCAGCGTTGGATTGGAGCAGTTCTTC CSVGLEQFF
TRBJ1-2 TRBD1 . TRBV20-1 TGCAGTTCCCAGGGGGGACTAGTCTATGGCTACACCTTC CSSQGGLVYGYTF
TRBJ2-2 . few TRBV7-3 TGTGCCAGCGCGGTAGGGAACACCGGGGAGCTGTTTTTT CASAVGNTGELFF
TRBJ2-4 . few TRBV6-6 TGTGCCAGCACTGCCGACTTAGCCAAAAACATTCAGTACTTC CASTADLAKNIQYF
TRBJ2-3 . . TRBV4-3 TGCGCCAGCAGCCTCTTGGGGTCCGTGGATACGCAGTATTTT CASSLLGSVDTQYF
TRBJ1-2 . many TRBV7-2 TGTGCCAGCAGCCCCAGACAGCCTACTTCCGGCTACACCTTC CASSPRQPTSGYTF
TRBJ1-3 . few TRBV5-1 TGCGCCAGCAGCTCGGACATTGGAAACACCATATATTTT CASSSDIGNTIYF
TRBJ1-2 . few TRBV12-3/TRBV12-4 TGTGCCAGCACCCCCCGGGACTATGGCTACACCTTC CASTPRDYGYTF